This T cell receptor (beta chain) was captured by sequencing in a study of T cells after posttransplantation cyclophosphamide. This clone has ten or more counts. No antigen is known for it. The CDR3 runs to 14 residues. J gave up 5 bases and V 4 bases, and 4 bases lay outside the gene matches. Germline CDR1 reads SGHRS; CDR2 reads YFSETQ. Produced via immunoSEQ multiplex PCR; TCRdb's table is partial and in-frame only. This repertoire holds under 50,000 clones, and none appear only once. Study outcomes and limitations: Recipient CMV seropositivity and CMV reactivation strongly tracked TRB clonality.

This chain connects TRBV5-1 to TRBJ1-5; 9 bases match TRBD1. Sequencing used PBMCs. The TCR originated in a woman aged 45-65 years in good health and a related stem cell transplant donor. The CDR3 DNA reads as TGCGCCAGCAGCCCCGGGACAGGGTATCAGCCCCAGCATTTT. This encodes CASSPGTGYQPQHF.